A selection of T cell receptor beta chains follows, all from one sample in a study of cytotoxic CD8 clonotypes in ibrutinib-treated CLL. Libraries were prepared by immunoSEQ multiplex PCR; TCRdb keeps only in-frame clonotypes and omits some of them. This table holds around 50,000 clones, about three fifths found once. Sequences were derived from PBMCs, sampled after 24 months of ibrutinib treatment. These receptors all come from a human donor with chronic lymphocytic leukemia. Both conserved end residues are part of each CDR3. The D gene is left open where the match is weak.

V	D	J	CDR3
TRBV2	NA	TRBJ1-6	CARGLSIDNSPLHF
TRBV5-1	NA	TRBJ2-2	CASSTGSYGELFF
TRBV23-1	NA	TRBJ1-1	CASSQSPGGGWNTEAFF
TRBV9	NA	TRBJ1-6	CASSALGLNSPLHF
TRBV6-5	NA	TRBJ2-7	CASSYGPMGNYEQYF
TRBV5-1	NA	TRBJ2-1	CASSTTDSPYNEQFF
TRBV6-1	TRBD2	TRBJ2-5	CASRKLAGVETQYF
TRBV21-1	NA	TRBJ1-6	CASSKGGGAGLNSPLHF
TRBV15	TRBD2	TRBJ2-7	CATSTVTSGGYEQYF
TRBV2	TRBD1	TRBJ1-5	CASKWGQGGGNQPQHF
TRBV6-1	NA	TRBJ2-1	CASSEGGAGGTSSYNEQFF
TRBV2	NA	TRBJ2-1	CASRGRMGTYNEQFF
TRBV11-3	NA	TRBJ2-1	CASSPRQSNEQFF
TRBV5-1	NA	TRBJ1-6	CASSSQGTYNSPLHF
TRBV27	NA	TRBJ1-6	CASMRVLNGWDSPLHF
TRBV19	NA	TRBJ2-2	CASSLGLPSTGELFF
TRBV5-5	NA	TRBJ2-7	CASSPGLSSSYEQYF
TRBV5-1	NA	TRBJ2-3	CASSLMGADTQYF
TRBV7-7	NA	TRBJ1-5	CASSTSNWAGLRGNQPQHF
TRBV13	NA	TRBJ2-3	CASSLGQARENTQYF
TRBV5-4	TRBD1	TRBJ2-7	CASSLGGQSYEQYF
TRBV4-1	NA	TRBJ2-2	CASSPAVAGELFF
TRBV5-1	TRBD1	TRBJ1-1	CASSLTQTGEAFF
TRBV5-4	NA	TRBJ2-1	CASSLSRGSSYNEQFF
TRBV13	TRBD2	TRBJ2-7	CASSLGAGDDEQYF
TRBV13	NA	TRBJ2-7	CASSNLRDPYEQYF
TRBV28	TRBD2	TRBJ2-1	CASSLGGTLYNEQFF
TRBV4-1	TRBD1	TRBJ1-1	CASSRAGDSEAFF
TRBV4-1	NA	TRBJ2-3	CASSQDRGRTDTQYF
TRBV2	NA	TRBJ1-2	CASSPAGGLRVSVPGGYTF
TRBV5-4	TRBD2	TRBJ2-3	CASSLRLAGDTDTQYF
TRBV2	NA	TRBJ2-1	CASRLRDRGEQFF
TRBV7-8	NA	TRBJ2-3	CASSFMRTDTQYF
TRBV6-1	TRBD2	TRBJ2-5	CASSEALAGGHETQYF
TRBV19	NA	TRBJ1-4	CASSKTGTKDEKLFF
TRBV6-1	NA	TRBJ2-2	CASSLGSTNTGELFF
TRBV6-6	NA	TRBJ2-3	CASSRDFSSTDTQYF
TRBV10-3	NA	TRBJ1-1	CAIRDTGNWDTEAFF
TRBV11-2	TRBD1	TRBJ2-7	CASRGPGTGAEGSYEQYF
TRBV7-6	TRBD1	TRBJ1-4	CASSQSLDRVEKLFF
TRBV9	NA	TRBJ2-2	CASSPQVGGSSGELFF
TRBV5-6	NA	TRBJ2-6	CASSFTGTGANVLTF
TRBV6-1	TRBD1	TRBJ1-2	CASSEGGTVYGYTF
TRBV29-1	NA	TRBJ2-3	CSVEGGRGTDTQYF